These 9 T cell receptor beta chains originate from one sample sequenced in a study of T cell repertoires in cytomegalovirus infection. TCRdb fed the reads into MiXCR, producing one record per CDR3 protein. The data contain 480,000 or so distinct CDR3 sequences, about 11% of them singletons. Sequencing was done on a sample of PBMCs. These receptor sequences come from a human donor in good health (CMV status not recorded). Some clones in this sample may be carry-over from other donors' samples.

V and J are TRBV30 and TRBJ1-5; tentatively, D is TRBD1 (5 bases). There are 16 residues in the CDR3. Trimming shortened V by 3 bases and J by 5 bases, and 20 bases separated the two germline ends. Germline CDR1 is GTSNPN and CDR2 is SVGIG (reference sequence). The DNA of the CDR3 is TGTGCCTGGAGCCTTAAACGGGGAGGGGCGGATCAGCCCCAGCATTTT. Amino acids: CAWSLKRGGADQPQHF.

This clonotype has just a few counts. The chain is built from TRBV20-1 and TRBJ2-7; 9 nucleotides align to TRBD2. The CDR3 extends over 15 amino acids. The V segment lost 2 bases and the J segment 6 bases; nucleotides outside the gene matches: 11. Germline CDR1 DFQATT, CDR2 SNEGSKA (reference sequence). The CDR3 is CSARNQASGASEQYF. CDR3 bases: TGCAGTGCTAGAAATCAGGCTAGCGGGGCGTCCGAGCAGTACTTC.

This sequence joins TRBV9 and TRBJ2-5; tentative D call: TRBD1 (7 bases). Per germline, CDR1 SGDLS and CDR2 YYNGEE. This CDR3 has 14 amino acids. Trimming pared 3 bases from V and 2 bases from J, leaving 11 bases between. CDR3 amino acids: CASSGGTVQETQYF. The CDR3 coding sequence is TGTGCCAGCAGCGGCGGGACAGTTCAAGAGACCCAGTACTTC.

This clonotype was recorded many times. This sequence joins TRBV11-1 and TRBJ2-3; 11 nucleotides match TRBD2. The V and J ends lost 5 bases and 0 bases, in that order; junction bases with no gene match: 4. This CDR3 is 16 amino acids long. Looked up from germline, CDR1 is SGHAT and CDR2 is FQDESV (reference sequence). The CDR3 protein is CASSRGLAASTDTQYF. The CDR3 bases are TGTGCCAGCAGCAGGGGACTAGCGGCTAGCACAGATACGCAGTATTTT.

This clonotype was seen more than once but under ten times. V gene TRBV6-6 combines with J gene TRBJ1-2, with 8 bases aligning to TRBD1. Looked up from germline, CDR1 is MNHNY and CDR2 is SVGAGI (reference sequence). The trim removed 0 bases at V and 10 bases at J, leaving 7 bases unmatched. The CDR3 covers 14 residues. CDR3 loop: CASSYSAGGLFYTF. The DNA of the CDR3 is TGTGCCAGCAGTTACTCGGCAGGGGGCCTTTTCTACACCTTC.

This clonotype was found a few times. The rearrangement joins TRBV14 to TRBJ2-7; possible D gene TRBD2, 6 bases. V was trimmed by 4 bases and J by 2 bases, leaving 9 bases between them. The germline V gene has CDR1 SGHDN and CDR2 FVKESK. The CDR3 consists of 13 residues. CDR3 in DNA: TGTGCCAGCAGCCGGCGGGGCACCTACGAGCAGTACTTC. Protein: CASSRRGTYEQYF.

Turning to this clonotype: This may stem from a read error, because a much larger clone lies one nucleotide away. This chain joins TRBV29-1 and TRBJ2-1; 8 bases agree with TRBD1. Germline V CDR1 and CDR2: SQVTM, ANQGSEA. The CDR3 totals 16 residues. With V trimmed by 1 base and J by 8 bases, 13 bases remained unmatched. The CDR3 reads CSVEGDVRGLSDEQFF. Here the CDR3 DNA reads TGCAGCGTTGAAGGTGATGTCAGGGGGCTTTCCGATGAGCAGTTCTTC.

CDR3 in DNA: TGTGCCAGCGACCAGAACACCGGGGAGCTGTTTTTT. Encoded protein: CASDQNTGELFF. This chain uses TRBV2 with TRBJ2-2, with unresolved D. V was trimmed by 8 bases and J by 1 base, leaving 5 bases between them. The germline CDR1 and CDR2 sequences are SNHLY and FYNNEI. The CDR3 runs to 12 residues.

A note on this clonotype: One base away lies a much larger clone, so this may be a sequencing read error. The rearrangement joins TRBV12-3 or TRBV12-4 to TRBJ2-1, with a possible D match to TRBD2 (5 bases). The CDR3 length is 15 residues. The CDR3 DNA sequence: TGTGACAGCAGCTCACCCGGTGGAGGAGCCCCTGAGCAGTTCTTC. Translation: CDSSSPGGGAPEQFF.